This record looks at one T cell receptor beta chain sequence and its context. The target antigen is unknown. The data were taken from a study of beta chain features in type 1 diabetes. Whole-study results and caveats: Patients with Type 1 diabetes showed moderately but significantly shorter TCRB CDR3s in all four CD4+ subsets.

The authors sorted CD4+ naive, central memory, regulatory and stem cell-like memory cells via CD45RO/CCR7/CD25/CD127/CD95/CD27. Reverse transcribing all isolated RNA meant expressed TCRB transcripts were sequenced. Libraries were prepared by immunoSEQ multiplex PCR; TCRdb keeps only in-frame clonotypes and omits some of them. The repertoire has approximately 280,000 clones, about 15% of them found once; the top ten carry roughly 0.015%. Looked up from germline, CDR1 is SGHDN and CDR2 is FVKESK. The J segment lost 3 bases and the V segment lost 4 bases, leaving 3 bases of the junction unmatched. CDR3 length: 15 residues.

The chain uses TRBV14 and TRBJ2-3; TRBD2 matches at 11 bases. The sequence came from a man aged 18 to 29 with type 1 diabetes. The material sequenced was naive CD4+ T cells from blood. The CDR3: CASSLGTSGTDTQYF. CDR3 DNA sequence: TGTGCCAGCAGCCTAGGGACTAGCGGTACAGATACGCAGTATTTT.